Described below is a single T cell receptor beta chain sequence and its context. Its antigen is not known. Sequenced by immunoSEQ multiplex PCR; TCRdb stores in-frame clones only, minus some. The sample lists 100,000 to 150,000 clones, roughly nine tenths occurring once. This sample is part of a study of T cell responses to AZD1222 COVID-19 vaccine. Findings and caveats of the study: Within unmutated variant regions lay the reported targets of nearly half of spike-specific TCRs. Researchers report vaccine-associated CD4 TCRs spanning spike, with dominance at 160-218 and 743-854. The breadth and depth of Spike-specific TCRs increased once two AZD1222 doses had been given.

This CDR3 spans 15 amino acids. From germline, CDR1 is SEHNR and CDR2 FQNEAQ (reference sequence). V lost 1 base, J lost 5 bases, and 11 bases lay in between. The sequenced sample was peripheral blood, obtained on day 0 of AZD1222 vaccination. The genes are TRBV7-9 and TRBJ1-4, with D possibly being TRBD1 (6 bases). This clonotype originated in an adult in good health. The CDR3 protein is CASSLEGGANEKLFF. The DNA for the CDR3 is TGTGCCAGCAGCTTAGAGGGGGGCGCGAATGAAAAACTGTTTTTT.